Given below is one T cell receptor (beta chain) in context. Germline is not matched at one junction end, which may reflect a read error. This sample was taken from a study of blood T cells in healthy people across ages. Next came a second PCR, run for about 7 to 12 cycles, which used a sample-barcoded 5' primer along with a J-beta primer mix. TCRdb redid the calling of the 5' RACE reads with MiXCR, one entry per CDR3 protein. The sample carries around 820,000 distinct CDR3 sequences, roughly 25% recorded once. The same specimen was also included in a second study, on T cells of mothers and their children.

The sample was blood. The receptor comes from a boy between 10 and 17 years old in good health.

The DNA for the CDR3 is TGTGCCACCAGCAGGATAGCGGGAAGGCTTTCCTACAATGAGCCGTTCTTC. Its translation is CATSRIAGRLSYNEPFF. The chain combines TRBV15 with TRBJ2-1, with 8 bases that match TRBD2. Per the germline V gene, CDR1 is LNHNV and CDR2 is YYDKDF (reference sequence). The CDR3 length is 17 residues.